These T cell receptor beta chains were read from a single sample in a study of cytomegalovirus exposure and HLA in healthy donors. The method was immunoSEQ multiplex PCR; TCRdb's version includes in-frame clones alone and lacks a portion of them. The table has around 130,000 clones, roughly 85% seen once; the top ten hold approximately 1%. The sequenced material came from PBMCs. Source of these receptors: a boy under 18 in good health and CMV-seronegative. Each CDR3 is given with its conserved first and last residue. The order of the fields is J gene, clone size, D gene, CDR3 length, V gene, CDR3 DNA, CDR3 protein. D genes are given only for firm matches. Clone size is shown for a subset of rows, as once, few, many or a class of expanded clone.

j_gene: TRBJ2-7
abundance: .
d_gene: TRBD2
len: 17
v_gene: TRBV4-3
CDR3nt: TGCGCCAGCAGCCAAGAGAGGGACCTAGCGGGAGATAACGAGCAGTACTTC
CDR3aa: CASSQERDLAGDNEQYF

j_gene: TRBJ2-5
abundance: .
d_gene: TRBD2
len: 18
v_gene: TRBV11-2
CDR3nt: TGTGCCAGCAGCTTTAAACTGGGACTAGCGGGAGTCCGAGAGACCCAGTACTTC
CDR3aa: CASSFKLGLAGVRETQYF

j_gene: TRBJ2-5
abundance: few
d_gene: TRBD1
len: 15
v_gene: TRBV6-5
CDR3nt: TGTGCCAGCAGTGTTACAGGGGGCTCGGGAGAGACCCAGTACTTC
CDR3aa: CASSVTGGSGETQYF

j_gene: TRBJ2-5
abundance: few
d_gene: .
len: 14
v_gene: TRBV29-1
CDR3nt: TGCAGCGCCCCACCCCGGGGGGCTGAGGAGACCCAGTACTTC
CDR3aa: CSAPPRGAEETQYF

j_gene: TRBJ2-7
abundance: .
d_gene: .
len: 12
v_gene: TRBV7-9
CDR3nt: TGTGCCAGCAGCCTTCAGGGATACGAGCAGTACTTC
CDR3aa: CASSLQGYEQYF

j_gene: TRBJ2-7
abundance: .
d_gene: TRBD1
len: 15
v_gene: TRBV5-1
CDR3nt: TGCGCCAGCAGTTCGGGACAGGGGGCCAAAAACGAGCAGTACTTC
CDR3aa: CASSSGQGAKNEQYF

j_gene: TRBJ1-2
abundance: .
d_gene: .
len: 14
v_gene: TRBV5-1
CDR3nt: TGCGCCAGCAGCAAGGCACAGGATCTCGAGGGCTACACCTTC
CDR3aa: CASSKAQDLEGYTF

j_gene: TRBJ2-2
abundance: once
d_gene: .
len: 15
v_gene: TRBV6-4
CDR3nt: TGTGCCAGCAGTGACGACAGCGCGAACACCGGGGAGCTGTTTTTT
CDR3aa: CASSDDSANTGELFF

j_gene: TRBJ1-5
abundance: .
d_gene: TRBD1
len: 13
v_gene: TRBV6-5
CDR3nt: TGTGCCAGCGGACAGGCCAGCAATCAGCCCCAGCATTTT
CDR3aa: CASGQASNQPQHF

j_gene: TRBJ1-4
abundance: .
d_gene: .
len: 15
v_gene: TRBV19
CDR3nt: TGTGCCAGTGTTCTAGCAGCGGGAGGGAGAGAAAAACTGTTTTTT
CDR3aa: CASVLAAGGREKLFF

j_gene: TRBJ2-1
abundance: .
d_gene: .
len: 16
v_gene: TRBV6-5
CDR3nt: TGTGCCAGCAGTTACTCGAACGCTGGTTGGGCCAATGAGCAGTTCTTC
CDR3aa: CASSYSNAGWANEQFF

j_gene: TRBJ2-7
abundance: .
d_gene: .
len: 11
v_gene: TRBV30
CDR3nt: TGTGCCTGCGGGGATATTTACGAGCAGTACTTC
CDR3aa: CACGDIYEQYF

j_gene: TRBJ2-2
abundance: .
d_gene: .
len: 15
v_gene: TRBV30
CDR3nt: TGTGCCTGGAGTGTAGGAGGGAGGCCCACCGGGGAGCTGTTTTTT
CDR3aa: CAWSVGGRPTGELFF

j_gene: TRBJ1-5
abundance: .
d_gene: .
len: 15
v_gene: TRBV7-2
CDR3nt: TGTGCCAGCAGCTTAGCGCGGGCAGGCAATCAGCCCCAGCATTTT
CDR3aa: CASSLARAGNQPQHF

j_gene: TRBJ2-1
abundance: few
d_gene: TRBD1
len: 14
v_gene: TRBV19
CDR3nt: TGTGCCAGTAGTCCCTACTACAGGGGGTATGAGCAGTTCTTC
CDR3aa: CASSPYYRGYEQFF

j_gene: TRBJ2-2
abundance: .
d_gene: .
len: 13
v_gene: TRBV2
CDR3nt: TGTGCCAGCAGGCAGGATAACACCGGGGAGCTGTTTTTT
CDR3aa: CASRQDNTGELFF

j_gene: TRBJ2-3
abundance: .
d_gene: .
len: 14
v_gene: TRBV30
CDR3nt: TGTGCCTGGAGGGATCCACGGGTGCTGGATACGCAGTATTTT
CDR3aa: CAWRDPRVLDTQYF

j_gene: TRBJ2-4
abundance: .
d_gene: TRBD1
len: 16
v_gene: TRBV5-6
CDR3nt: TGTGCCAGCAGCGACCCAGGACAGGGATTGGGTGACATTCAGTACTTC
CDR3aa: CASSDPGQGLGDIQYF

j_gene: TRBJ2-7
abundance: .
d_gene: TRBD2
len: 15
v_gene: TRBV7-3
CDR3nt: TGTGCCAGCAGCTTATCCGGGACTAGCTCCTACGAGCAGTACTTC
CDR3aa: CASSLSGTSSYEQYF

j_gene: TRBJ2-7
abundance: .
d_gene: TRBD1
len: 14
v_gene: TRBV6-1
CDR3nt: TGTGCCAGCAGTGATAGGGACAGACTCTACGAGCAGTACTTC
CDR3aa: CASSDRDRLYEQYF

j_gene: TRBJ2-7
abundance: .
d_gene: TRBD1
len: 14
v_gene: TRBV6-5
CDR3nt: TGTGCATCCGGCCGGGACAGGGTGACCTACGAGCAGTACTTC
CDR3aa: CASGRDRVTYEQYF

j_gene: TRBJ2-1
abundance: .
d_gene: .
len: 12
v_gene: TRBV7-9
CDR3nt: TGTGCCAGCAGCTTTGTAGCCCATGAGCAGTTCTTC
CDR3aa: CASSFVAHEQFF

j_gene: TRBJ2-7
abundance: .
d_gene: .
len: 14
v_gene: TRBV29-1
CDR3nt: TGCAGCGTCCGGACTGGCGAAAGTAACTACGAGCAGTACTTC
CDR3aa: CSVRTGESNYEQYF

j_gene: TRBJ1-5
abundance: .
d_gene: TRBD1
len: 19
v_gene: TRBV15
CDR3nt: TGTGCCACCAGCAGAGTGGGGACAGGATCCAGTTATAGCAATCAGCCCCAGCATTTT
CDR3aa: CATSRVGTGSSYSNQPQHF

j_gene: TRBJ2-5
abundance: .
d_gene: TRBD1
len: 16
v_gene: TRBV5-1
CDR3nt: TGCGCCAGCAGCTTGGCCGGGACAGGGAGGGAAGAGACCCAGTACTTC
CDR3aa: CASSLAGTGREETQYF

j_gene: TRBJ2-7
abundance: .
d_gene: TRBD1
len: 17
v_gene: TRBV18
CDR3nt: TGTGCCAGCTCACCCCAGCAGTTGGGACAGGGCTCCTACGAGCAGTACTTC
CDR3aa: CASSPQQLGQGSYEQYF

j_gene: TRBJ2-3
abundance: .
d_gene: TRBD2
len: 16
v_gene: TRBV5-1
CDR3nt: TGCGCCAGCAGCGACCAAGCGGGAGGGCCCGCAGATACGCAGTATTTT
CDR3aa: CASSDQAGGPADTQYF

j_gene: TRBJ2-1
abundance: .
d_gene: TRBD2
len: 16
v_gene: TRBV28
CDR3nt: TGTGCCAGCAGTTTGGGGACTAGCGGTCCCTACAATGAGCAGTTCTTC
CDR3aa: CASSLGTSGPYNEQFF

j_gene: TRBJ2-7
abundance: .
d_gene: TRBD2
len: 15
v_gene: TRBV19
CDR3nt: TGTGCCAGTAGTATATTCGGTCTAGCGGGAGACGAGCAGTACTTC
CDR3aa: CASSIFGLAGDEQYF

j_gene: TRBJ2-7
abundance: .
d_gene: .
len: 13
v_gene: TRBV18
CDR3nt: TGTGCCAGCTCACCCAGCACAGCCTTCGAGCAGTACTTC
CDR3aa: CASSPSTAFEQYF

j_gene: TRBJ2-7
abundance: few
d_gene: .
len: 13
v_gene: TRBV19
CDR3nt: TGTGCCAGTAGTATAACCAACAGTTACGAGCAGTACTTC
CDR3aa: CASSITNSYEQYF

j_gene: TRBJ2-1
abundance: .
d_gene: TRBD2
len: 15
v_gene: TRBV6-1
CDR3nt: TGTGCCAGCAGTGAAGGGACTAGCGGGCTCAATGAGCAGTTCTTC
CDR3aa: CASSEGTSGLNEQFF

j_gene: TRBJ2-3
abundance: few
d_gene: TRBD1
len: 15
v_gene: TRBV15
CDR3nt: TGTGCCACCAGCAGATCCCGACAGGGCGGCGATACGCAGTATTTT
CDR3aa: CATSRSRQGGDTQYF

j_gene: TRBJ1-5
abundance: .
d_gene: .
len: 15
v_gene: TRBV7-9
CDR3nt: TGTGCCAGCAGGGAGACAGATTATAGCAATCAGCCCCAGCATTTT
CDR3aa: CASRETDYSNQPQHF

j_gene: TRBJ1-1
abundance: few
d_gene: .
len: 12
v_gene: TRBV2
CDR3nt: TGTGCCAGCAGTCCGGACAGCGATAGGGCTTTCTTT
CDR3aa: CASSPDSDRAFF

j_gene: TRBJ2-1
abundance: few
d_gene: .
len: 16
v_gene: TRBV6-1
CDR3nt: TGTGCCAGCAGTGGGACAAGGACCGTAGGGTACAATGAGCAGTTCTTC
CDR3aa: CASSGTRTVGYNEQFF

j_gene: TRBJ2-5
abundance: .
d_gene: .
len: 15
v_gene: TRBV18
CDR3nt: TGTGCCAGCTCACCACCCAGGCCCTCCCGGGAGACCCAGTACTTC
CDR3aa: CASSPPRPSRETQYF

j_gene: TRBJ2-7
abundance: .
d_gene: .
len: 13
v_gene: TRBV30
CDR3nt: TGTGCCTGGAGCGGTAGACAGGTAGGCGAGCAGTACTTC
CDR3aa: CAWSGRQVGEQYF

j_gene: TRBJ1-1
abundance: .
d_gene: .
len: 15
v_gene: TRBV19
CDR3nt: TGTGCCAGTAGTACCGACACGGGACTCAGGACTGAAGCTTTCTTT
CDR3aa: CASSTDTGLRTEAFF

j_gene: TRBJ2-5
abundance: few
d_gene: .
len: 12
v_gene: TRBV6-5
CDR3nt: TGTGCCAGCATTCCAGAGGGAGAGACCCAGTACTTC
CDR3aa: CASIPEGETQYF

j_gene: TRBJ1-1
abundance: once
d_gene: .
len: 15
v_gene: TRBV5-1
CDR3nt: TGCGCCAGCAGCTTGGGCGGGACGGGGGTCACTGAAGCTTTCTTT
CDR3aa: CASSLGGTGVTEAFF

j_gene: TRBJ2-3
abundance: .
d_gene: TRBD1
len: 14
v_gene: TRBV2
CDR3nt: TGTGCCAGCAGTGTCGGACAGGGGACAGATACGCAGTATTTT
CDR3aa: CASSVGQGTDTQYF

j_gene: TRBJ1-5
abundance: few
d_gene: TRBD1
len: 14
v_gene: TRBV28
CDR3nt: TGTGCCAGCAGCCTAGTCAGGGACAGACAGCCCCAGCATTTT
CDR3aa: CASSLVRDRQPQHF

j_gene: TRBJ2-6
abundance: .
d_gene: TRBD1
len: 15
v_gene: TRBV29-1
CDR3nt: TGCAGCGTCCCAGGGGGCGACTCTGGGGCCAACGTCCTGACTTTC
CDR3aa: CSVPGGDSGANVLTF

j_gene: TRBJ2-5
abundance: .
d_gene: TRBD2
len: 15
v_gene: TRBV15
CDR3nt: TGTGCCACCACCCGGACTAGCGGGTTTCAAGAGACCCAGTACTTC
CDR3aa: CATTRTSGFQETQYF

j_gene: TRBJ1-2
abundance: once
d_gene: .
len: 12
v_gene: TRBV30
CDR3nt: TGTGCCTGGAGTGGCTCCAGCTATGGCTACACCTTC
CDR3aa: CAWSGSSYGYTF

j_gene: TRBJ2-7
abundance: .
d_gene: .
len: 14
v_gene: TRBV10-1
CDR3nt: TGCGCCAGCAGTGAGGGTGACAGATCCTACGAGCAGTACTTC
CDR3aa: CASSEGDRSYEQYF

j_gene: TRBJ2-3
abundance: .
d_gene: .
len: 13
v_gene: TRBV4-3
CDR3nt: TGCGCCAGCAGCCAAGCGGGTGGAGATACGCAGTATTTT
CDR3aa: CASSQAGGDTQYF